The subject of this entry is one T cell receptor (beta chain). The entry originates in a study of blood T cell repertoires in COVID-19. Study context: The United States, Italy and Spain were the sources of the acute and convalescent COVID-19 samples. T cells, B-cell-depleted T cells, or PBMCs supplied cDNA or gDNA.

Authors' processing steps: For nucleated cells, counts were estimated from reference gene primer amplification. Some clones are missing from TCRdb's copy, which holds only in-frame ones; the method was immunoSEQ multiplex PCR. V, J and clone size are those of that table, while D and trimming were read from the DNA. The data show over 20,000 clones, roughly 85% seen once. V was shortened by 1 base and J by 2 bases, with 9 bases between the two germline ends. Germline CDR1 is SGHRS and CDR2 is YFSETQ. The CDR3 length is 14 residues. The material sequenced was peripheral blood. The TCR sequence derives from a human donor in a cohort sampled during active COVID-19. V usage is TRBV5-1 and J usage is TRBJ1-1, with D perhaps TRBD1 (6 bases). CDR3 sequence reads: CASSLTGINTEAFF. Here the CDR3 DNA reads TGCGCCAGCAGCTTGACAGGGATAAACACTGAAGCTTTCTTT.